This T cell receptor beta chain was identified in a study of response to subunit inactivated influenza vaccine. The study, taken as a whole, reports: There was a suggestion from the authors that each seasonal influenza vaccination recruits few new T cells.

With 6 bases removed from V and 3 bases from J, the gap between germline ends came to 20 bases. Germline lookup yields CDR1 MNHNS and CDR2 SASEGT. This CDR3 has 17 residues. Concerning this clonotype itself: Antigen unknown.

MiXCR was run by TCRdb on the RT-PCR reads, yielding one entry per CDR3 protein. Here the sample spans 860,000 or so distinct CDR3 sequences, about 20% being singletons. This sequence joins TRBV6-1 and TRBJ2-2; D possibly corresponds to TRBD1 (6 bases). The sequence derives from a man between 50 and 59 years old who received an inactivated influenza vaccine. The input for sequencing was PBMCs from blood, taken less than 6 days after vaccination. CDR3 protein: CASSPGQWAWDTGELFF. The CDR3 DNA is TGTGCCAGCAGCCCCGGACAGTGGGCCTGGGACACCGGGGAGCTGTTTTTT.